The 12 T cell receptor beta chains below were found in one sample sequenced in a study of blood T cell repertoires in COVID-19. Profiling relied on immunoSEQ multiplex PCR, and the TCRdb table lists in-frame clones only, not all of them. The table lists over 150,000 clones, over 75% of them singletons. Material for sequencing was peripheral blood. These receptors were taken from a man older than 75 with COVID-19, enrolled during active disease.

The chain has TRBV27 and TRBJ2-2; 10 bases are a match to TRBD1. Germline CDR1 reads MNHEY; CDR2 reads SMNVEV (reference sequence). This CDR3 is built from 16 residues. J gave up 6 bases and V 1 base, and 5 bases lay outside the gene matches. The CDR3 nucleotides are TGTGCCAGCAGTTTATGGGCCGGGACAGGGGCCGGGGAGCTGTTTTTT. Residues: CASSLWAGTGAGELFF.

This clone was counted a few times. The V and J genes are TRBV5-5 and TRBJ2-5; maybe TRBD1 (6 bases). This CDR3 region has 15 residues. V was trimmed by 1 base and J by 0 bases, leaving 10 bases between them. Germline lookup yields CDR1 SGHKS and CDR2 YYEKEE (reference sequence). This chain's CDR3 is CASSLLPGDQETQYF. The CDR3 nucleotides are TGTGCCAGCAGCTTGTTGCCAGGGGACCAAGAGACCCAGTACTTC.

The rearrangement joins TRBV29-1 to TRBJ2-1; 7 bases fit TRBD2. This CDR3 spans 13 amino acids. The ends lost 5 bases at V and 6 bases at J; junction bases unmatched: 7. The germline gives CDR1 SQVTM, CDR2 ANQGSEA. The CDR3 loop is CSVRRLAFNEQFF. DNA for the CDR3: TGCAGCGTTCGAAGACTAGCCTTCAATGAGCAGTTCTTC.

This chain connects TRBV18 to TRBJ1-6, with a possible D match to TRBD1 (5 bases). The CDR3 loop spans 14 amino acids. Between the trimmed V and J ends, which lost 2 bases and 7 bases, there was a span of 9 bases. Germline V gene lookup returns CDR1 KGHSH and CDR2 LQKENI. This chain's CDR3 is CASSPRQNNSPLHF. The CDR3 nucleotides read TGTGCCAGCTCACCAAGACAGAACAATTCACCCCTCCACTTT.

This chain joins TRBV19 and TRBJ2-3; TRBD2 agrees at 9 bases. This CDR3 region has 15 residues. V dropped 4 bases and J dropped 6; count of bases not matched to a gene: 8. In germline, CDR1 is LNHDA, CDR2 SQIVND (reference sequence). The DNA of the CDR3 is TGTGCCAGTAGTAACCAAGCGGGGGGCCGGGATACGCAGTATTTT. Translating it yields CASSNQAGGRDTQYF.

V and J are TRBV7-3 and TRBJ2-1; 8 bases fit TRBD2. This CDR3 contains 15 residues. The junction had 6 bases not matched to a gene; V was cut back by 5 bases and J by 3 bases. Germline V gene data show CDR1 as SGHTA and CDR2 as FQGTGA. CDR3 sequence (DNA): TGTGCCAGCAGCCCGGCGGGGGGCCTCTACAATGAGCAGTTCTTC. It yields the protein CASSPAGGLYNEQFF.

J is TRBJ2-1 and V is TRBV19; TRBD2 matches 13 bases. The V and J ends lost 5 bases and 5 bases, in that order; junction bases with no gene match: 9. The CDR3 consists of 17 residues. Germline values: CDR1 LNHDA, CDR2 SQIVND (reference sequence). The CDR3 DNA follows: TGTGCCAGTAGTCCCGCCCCACTAGCGGGGGGGAACAATGAGCAGTTCTTC. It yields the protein CASSPAPLAGGNNEQFF. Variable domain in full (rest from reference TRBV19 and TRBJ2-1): DGGITQSPKYLFRKEGQNVTLSCEQNLNHDAMYWYRQDPGQGLRLIYYSQIVNDFQKGDIAEGYSVSREKKESFPLTVTSAQKNPTAFYLCASSPAPLAGGNNEQFFGPGTRLTVL.

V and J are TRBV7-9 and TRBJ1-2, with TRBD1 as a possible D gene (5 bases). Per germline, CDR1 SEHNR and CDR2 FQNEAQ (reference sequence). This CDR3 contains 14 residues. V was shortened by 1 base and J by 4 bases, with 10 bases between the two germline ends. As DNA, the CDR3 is TGTGCCAGCAGCTTAGACGACAGTTTCTATGGCTACACCTTC. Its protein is CASSLDDSFYGYTF.

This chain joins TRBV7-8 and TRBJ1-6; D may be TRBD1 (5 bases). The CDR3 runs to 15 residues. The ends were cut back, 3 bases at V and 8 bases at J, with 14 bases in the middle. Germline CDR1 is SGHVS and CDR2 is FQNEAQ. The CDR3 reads CASSFQGSAYSPLHF. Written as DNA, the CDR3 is TGTGCCAGCAGCTTCCAGGGATCGGCGTATTCACCCCTCCACTTT. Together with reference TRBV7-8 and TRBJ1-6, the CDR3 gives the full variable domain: GAGVSQSPRYKVAKRGQDVALRCDPISGHVSLFWYQQALGQGPEFLTYFQNEAQLDKSGLPSDRFFAERPEGSVSTLKIQRTQQEDSAVYLCASSFQGSAYSPLHFGNGTRLTVT.

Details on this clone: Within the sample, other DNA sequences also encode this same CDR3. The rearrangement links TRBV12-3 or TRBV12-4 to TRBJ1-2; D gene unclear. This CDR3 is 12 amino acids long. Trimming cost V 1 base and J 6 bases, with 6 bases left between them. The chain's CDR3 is CASSLGLDGYTF. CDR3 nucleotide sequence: TGTGCCAGCAGTTTAGGACTGGATGGCTACACCTTC.

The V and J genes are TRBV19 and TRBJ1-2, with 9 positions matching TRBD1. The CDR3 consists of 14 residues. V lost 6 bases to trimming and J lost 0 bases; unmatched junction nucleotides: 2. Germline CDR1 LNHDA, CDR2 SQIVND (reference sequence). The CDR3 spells CASRGTGSNYGYTF. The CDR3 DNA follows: TGTGCCAGTAGGGGGACAGGGTCTAACTATGGCTACACCTTC.

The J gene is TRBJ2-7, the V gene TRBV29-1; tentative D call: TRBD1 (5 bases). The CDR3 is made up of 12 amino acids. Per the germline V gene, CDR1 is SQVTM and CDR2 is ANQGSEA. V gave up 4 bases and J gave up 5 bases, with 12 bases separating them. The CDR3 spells CSVVSLGDEQYF. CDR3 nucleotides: TGCAGCGTTGTATCGTTAGGGGACGAGCAGTACTTC.